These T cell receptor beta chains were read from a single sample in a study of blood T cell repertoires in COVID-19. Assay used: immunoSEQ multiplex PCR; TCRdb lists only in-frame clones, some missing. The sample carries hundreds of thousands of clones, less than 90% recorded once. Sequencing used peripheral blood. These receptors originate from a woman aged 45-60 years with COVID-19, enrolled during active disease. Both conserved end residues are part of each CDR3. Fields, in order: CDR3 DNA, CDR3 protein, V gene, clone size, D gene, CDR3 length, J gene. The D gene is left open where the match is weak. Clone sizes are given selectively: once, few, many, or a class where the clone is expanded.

CDR3nt: TGTGCCAGCAGCGCCCTAGCGGGGAGAAACACCGGGGAGCTGTTTTTT; CDR3aa: CASSALAGRNTGELFF; v_gene: TRBV14; abundance: NA; d_gene: TRBD2; len: 16; j_gene: TRBJ2-2
CDR3nt: TGTGCCAGCAGCCCCCGAGGGGGACCCTCCTACGAGCAGTACTTC; CDR3aa: CASSPRGGPSYEQYF; v_gene: TRBV9; abundance: NA; d_gene: NA; len: 15; j_gene: TRBJ2-7
CDR3nt: TGTGCCAGCAGCATCCACGACAGGGAAAATCGGGAGACCCAGTACTTC; CDR3aa: CASSIHDRENRETQYF; v_gene: TRBV7-9; abundance: NA; d_gene: TRBD1; len: 16; j_gene: TRBJ2-5
CDR3nt: TGCAGCGGAACCTCAGGGAACACTGAAGCTTTCTTT; CDR3aa: CSGTSGNTEAFF; v_gene: TRBV29-1; abundance: NA; d_gene: NA; len: 12; j_gene: TRBJ1-1
CDR3nt: TGCGCCAGCAGTTACCCAGGGGTCACCGGGGAGCTGTTTTTT; CDR3aa: CASSYPGVTGELFF; v_gene: TRBV6-5; abundance: NA; d_gene: NA; len: 14; j_gene: TRBJ2-2
CDR3nt: TGTGCCAGCAGTCAAACAGGCGCCGATGAAGCTTTCTTT; CDR3aa: CASSQTGADEAFF; v_gene: TRBV28; abundance: NA; d_gene: NA; len: 13; j_gene: TRBJ1-1
CDR3nt: TGTGCCAGCAGTCCCCCCGACAGAAGCACCAGGGGCTACACCTTC; CDR3aa: CASSPPDRSTRGYTF; v_gene: TRBV28; abundance: NA; d_gene: NA; len: 15; j_gene: TRBJ1-2
CDR3nt: TGTGCCAGCAGTTTATCGGCGGGCGGAAGAATCTTTTACGAGCAGTACTTC; CDR3aa: CASSLSAGGRIFYEQYF; v_gene: TRBV28; abundance: NA; d_gene: NA; len: 17; j_gene: TRBJ2-7
CDR3nt: TGTGCCAGCAACCAAGCGGACAGGGCTCGATCACCCCTCCACTTT; CDR3aa: CASNQADRARSPLHF; v_gene: TRBV6-5; abundance: few; d_gene: TRBD1; len: 15; j_gene: TRBJ1-6
CDR3nt: TGCAGCGTTGGACAGGGCGGCGGAAACACCATATATTTT; CDR3aa: CSVGQGGGNTIYF; v_gene: TRBV29-1; abundance: NA; d_gene: TRBD1; len: 13; j_gene: TRBJ1-3
CDR3nt: TGTGCCAGCAGTGAAGGGAGGAGCACTGAAGCTTTCTTT; CDR3aa: CASSEGRSTEAFF; v_gene: TRBV2; abundance: NA; d_gene: NA; len: 13; j_gene: TRBJ1-1
CDR3nt: TGTGCCAGCAGTGAAGCGGGGCCTGGATTTAGCAATCAGCCCCAGCATTTT; CDR3aa: CASSEAGPGFSNQPQHF; v_gene: TRBV2; abundance: NA; d_gene: NA; len: 17; j_gene: TRBJ1-5
CDR3nt: TGCAGCGCAGTCCCGTCGACTAGCGGAGAGACCCAGTACTTC; CDR3aa: CSAVPSTSGETQYF; v_gene: TRBV29-1; abundance: NA; d_gene: TRBD2; len: 14; j_gene: TRBJ2-5
CDR3nt: TGTGCCAGTGACTCCGGCGGGTTTTATGGCTACACCTTC; CDR3aa: CASDSGGFYGYTF; v_gene: TRBV6-5; abundance: NA; d_gene: NA; len: 13; j_gene: TRBJ1-2
CDR3nt: TGTGCCAGCAGCCCCGACAGGGTCAAGCCCCAGCATTTT; CDR3aa: CASSPDRVKPQHF; v_gene: TRBV2; abundance: NA; d_gene: TRBD1; len: 13; j_gene: TRBJ1-5
CDR3nt: TGCGCCAGCAGCTGGGACAGCTTCTCCTACAATGAGCAGTTCTTC; CDR3aa: CASSWDSFSYNEQFF; v_gene: TRBV5-1; abundance: NA; d_gene: TRBD1; len: 15; j_gene: TRBJ2-1
CDR3nt: TGTGCCAGCAGCTTAGAAGGCAGGGAGGCCGGGGAGCTGTTTTTT; CDR3aa: CASSLEGREAGELFF; v_gene: TRBV13; abundance: NA; d_gene: NA; len: 15; j_gene: TRBJ2-2
CDR3nt: TGTGCCAGCAGACAGGGCTTGGAAAAACTGTTTTTT; CDR3aa: CASRQGLEKLFF; v_gene: TRBV6-5; abundance: NA; d_gene: NA; len: 12; j_gene: TRBJ1-4
CDR3nt: TGTGCCAGTAGTATGATTCGACAGCTAGCTAACTATGGCTACACCTTC; CDR3aa: CASSMIRQLANYGYTF; v_gene: TRBV19; abundance: NA; d_gene: NA; len: 16; j_gene: TRBJ1-2
CDR3nt: TGTGCCAGCAGCGAGACAGGGTACACTGAAGCTTTCTTT; CDR3aa: CASSETGYTEAFF; v_gene: TRBV9; abundance: NA; d_gene: TRBD1; len: 13; j_gene: TRBJ1-1
CDR3nt: TGTGCCTGGATAGATCCCTCAGATACGCAGTATTTT; CDR3aa: CAWIDPSDTQYF; v_gene: TRBV30; abundance: NA; d_gene: NA; len: 12; j_gene: TRBJ2-3
CDR3nt: TGTGCCAGCAGTCCCCCCCGGGACAGGGGTCGAGCTGCAACTAATGAAAAACTGTTTTTT; CDR3aa: CASSPPRDRGRAATNEKLFF; v_gene: TRBV6-6; abundance: NA; d_gene: TRBD1; len: 20; j_gene: TRBJ1-4
CDR3nt: TGTGCCTGGAGTTCCCTAGCGGGGCACCCCCGGTACTTC; CDR3aa: CAWSSLAGHPRYF; v_gene: TRBV30; abundance: NA; d_gene: TRBD2; len: 13; j_gene: TRBJ2-4
CDR3nt: TGCGCCAGCAGTCGCGGACAGGGCGTTAACTATGGCTACACCTTC; CDR3aa: CASSRGQGVNYGYTF; v_gene: TRBV5-1; abundance: NA; d_gene: TRBD1; len: 15; j_gene: TRBJ1-2
CDR3nt: TGTGCCAGCCGGAATCGACGGGAAAGCTACGAGCAGTACTTC; CDR3aa: CASRNRRESYEQYF; v_gene: TRBV6-5; abundance: many; d_gene: NA; len: 14; j_gene: TRBJ2-7
CDR3nt: TGTGCCAGCAGCTTACAGGGGCCCTCCTACGAGCAGTACTTC; CDR3aa: CASSLQGPSYEQYF; v_gene: TRBV5-4; abundance: NA; d_gene: TRBD1; len: 14; j_gene: TRBJ2-7
CDR3nt: TGTGCCAGCAGCCCGGGGGGTCAGCCCCAGCATTTT; CDR3aa: CASSPGGQPQHF; v_gene: TRBV6-5; abundance: NA; d_gene: NA; len: 12; j_gene: TRBJ1-5
CDR3nt: TGCGCCAGCAGCCAAGGACTATTGGAGCCCCCCATATATTTT; CDR3aa: CASSQGLLEPPIYF; v_gene: TRBV4-1; abundance: NA; d_gene: NA; len: 14; j_gene: TRBJ1-3
CDR3nt: TGCGCCAGCAGCCCCTCTGGACTAGCGGGCGGAGAGACCCAGTACTTC; CDR3aa: CASSPSGLAGGETQYF; v_gene: TRBV4-1; abundance: NA; d_gene: TRBD2; len: 16; j_gene: TRBJ2-5
CDR3nt: TGTGCCAGCAGGACAGGGACAGCTCAGCCCCAGCATTTT; CDR3aa: CASRTGTAQPQHF; v_gene: TRBV28; abundance: NA; d_gene: TRBD1; len: 13; j_gene: TRBJ1-5
CDR3nt: TGTGCCAGCAGCGCCGGGAGGGGAGACAATCAGCCCCAGCATTTT; CDR3aa: CASSAGRGDNQPQHF; v_gene: TRBV6-6; abundance: NA; d_gene: NA; len: 15; j_gene: TRBJ1-5
CDR3nt: TGTGCCAGCAGTCAGGGGGATAATTCACCCCTCCACTTT; CDR3aa: CASSQGDNSPLHF; v_gene: TRBV10-3; abundance: NA; d_gene: TRBD1; len: 13; j_gene: TRBJ1-6
CDR3nt: TGTGCCATCAGTGAGTCGACATCTCCTGAAGCTTTCTTT; CDR3aa: CAISESTSPEAFF; v_gene: TRBV10-3; abundance: NA; d_gene: NA; len: 13; j_gene: TRBJ1-1
CDR3nt: TGCGCCAGCAGTTTAGGGGGCTCGGACACTGAAGCTTTCTTT; CDR3aa: CASSLGGSDTEAFF; v_gene: TRBV10-1; abundance: NA; d_gene: TRBD1; len: 14; j_gene: TRBJ1-1
CDR3nt: TGTGCCAGCAGCGCACTAGCGGGGGTCAACAATGAGCAGTTCTTC; CDR3aa: CASSALAGVNNEQFF; v_gene: TRBV9; abundance: NA; d_gene: TRBD2; len: 15; j_gene: TRBJ2-1
CDR3nt: TGTGCCAGCGCACGGGGGACGGCAACTAATGAAAAACTGTTTTTT; CDR3aa: CASARGTATNEKLFF; v_gene: TRBV2; abundance: NA; d_gene: NA; len: 15; j_gene: TRBJ1-4
CDR3nt: TGTGCCAGCAGCTTTAAGAGGGCCCAAGGGACCGGGGAGCTGTTTTTT; CDR3aa: CASSFKRAQGTGELFF; v_gene: TRBV5-4; abundance: NA; d_gene: NA; len: 16; j_gene: TRBJ2-2
CDR3nt: TGTGCCAGCAGCGCGCTGGCGAGGAATGAGCAGTTCTTC; CDR3aa: CASSALARNEQFF; v_gene: TRBV7-2; abundance: NA; d_gene: NA; len: 13; j_gene: TRBJ2-1
CDR3nt: TGCGCCAGCAGCTTGTACGGGGTAAATGAGCAGTTCTTC; CDR3aa: CASSLYGVNEQFF; v_gene: TRBV5-1; abundance: NA; d_gene: NA; len: 13; j_gene: TRBJ2-1
CDR3nt: TGTGCCAGCAGTTTGAGCGGGTCTAGCACAGATACGCAGTATTTT; CDR3aa: CASSLSGSSTDTQYF; v_gene: TRBV27; abundance: NA; d_gene: NA; len: 15; j_gene: TRBJ2-3
CDR3nt: TGTGCCACCAGTGGTACGGGTCGGGGAGATACGCAGTATTTT; CDR3aa: CATSGTGRGDTQYF; v_gene: TRBV24-1; abundance: NA; d_gene: NA; len: 14; j_gene: TRBJ2-3
CDR3nt: TGTGCCAGCAGTAGAGGGACAAAGGATCAGCCCCAGCATTTT; CDR3aa: CASSRGTKDQPQHF; v_gene: TRBV6-5; abundance: NA; d_gene: NA; len: 14; j_gene: TRBJ1-5
CDR3nt: TGTGCCAGCACGGGAAGGCGATCTGGGGCCAACGTCCTGACTTTC; CDR3aa: CASTGRRSGANVLTF; v_gene: TRBV6-5; abundance: NA; d_gene: NA; len: 15; j_gene: TRBJ2-6